This T cell receptor (beta chain) originates from a study of Ad26.COV2.S vaccination and SARS-CoV-2 variants. In the study overall: Doses of Ad26.COV2.S were injected into muscle once or twice, 56 days apart.

Study outcomes and limitations: Substantial breadth was reported for post-vaccination spike-specific CD8+ and CD4+ T cells. The TCR breadth and depth analyses may have understated or missed part of the total T cell responses. With respect to non-spike TCR breadth, vaccine and placebo recipients were similar.

Clones were sequenced by immunoSEQ multiplex PCR, and TCRdb holds only the in-frame ones, with some missing. The table records around 250,000 clones, roughly 87% of them present only once. Treatment of the sample: about 20 received Ad26.COV2.S at low or high dose, single or two shots; 5 received placebo; per-sample allocation not given. At day 63 after the first vaccine or placebo injection, samples were drawn. The CDR3 loop spans 14 amino acids. Looked up from germline, CDR1 is SEHNR and CDR2 is FQNEAQ (reference sequence). Trimming pared 5 bases from V and 2 bases from J, leaving 12 bases between. As for this clone: Its antigen remains unidentified.

The chain joins TRBV7-9 to TRBJ1-2; no firm D call. This TCR came from a person aged 18-60 years who received the Ad26.COV2.S COVID-19 vaccine or a placebo. The sequences come from peripheral blood, collected in a trial of Ad26.COV2.S vaccine versus placebo. Written as DNA, the CDR3 is TGTGCCAGCAGCCATAGTGACACAAACTATGGCTACACCTTC. Translating gives CASSHSDTNYGYTF.